The next 25 T cell receptor beta chains were all read from a single sample in a study of T-cell reconstitution after alpha-beta-depleted transplantation in children. Unique molecular identifiers featured in how the TCRbeta library was prepared. From the PCR reads, TCRdb called clonotypes with MiXCR, one entry per CDR3 protein. The table has a few hundred thousand distinct CDR3 sequences, 10% to 15% seen once; the top ten hold about 2.2%. The sequencing here drew on PBMCs, mostly from graft donor cells, taken 360 days after TCRalphabeta/CD19-depleted stem cell transplant. The origin of the receptors is a male patient between 5 and 17 years old who had a stem cell transplant for acute myeloid leukemia, so the T cells may come from the graft donor.

The V call is TRBV28, the J call TRBJ2-7; maybe TRBD1 (6 bases). With 4 bases removed from V and 0 bases from J, the gap between germline ends came to 16 bases. The CDR3 loop spans 16 amino acids. The germline gives CDR1 MDHEN, CDR2 SYDVKM. This chain's CDR3 is CASSWTAGVSSYEQYF. Written as DNA, the CDR3 is TGTGCCAGCAGTTGGACGGCAGGGGTATCCTCCTACGAGCAGTACTTC.

This clonotype was seen more than once but under ten times. CDR3 region: CASSNSPETQYF. CDR3 nucleotides: TGTGCCAGCAGCAATTCACCCGAGACCCAGTACTTC. The rearrangement uses TRBV6-2 or TRBV6-3 and TRBJ2-5; D uncertain. CDR1 and CDR2 from the germline V gene are MNHEY and SVGEGT. The CDR3 has 12 residues. V was shortened by 6 bases and J by 5 bases, with 10 bases between the two germline ends.

This clonotype was counted a few times. The chain has TRBV7-3 and TRBJ2-4; 7 bases are a match to TRBD2. Germline V gene sequence: CDR1 SGHTA, CDR2 FQGTGA. J gave up 8 bases and V 6 bases, and 10 bases lay outside the gene matches. The CDR3 runs to 14 residues. The CDR3 nucleotides read TGTGCCAGCAGTTTGGGACTACCCCAGGACATTCAGTACTTC. It yields the protein CASSLGLPQDIQYF.

This clonotype came up once. The chain is built from TRBV20-1 and TRBJ2-7; 7 positions agree with TRBD1. CDR3 length equals 12 residues. The V segment lost 6 bases and the J segment 7 bases; nucleotides outside the gene matches: 9. Per the germline V gene, CDR1 is DFQATT and CDR2 is SNEGSKA (reference sequence). The CDR3 DNA follows: TGCAGTGCATTACAGGGGCAGGGTGAGCAGTACTTC. Its protein product is CSALQGQGEQYF.

This clonotype was found many times. The rearrangement uses TRBV29-1 and TRBJ2-7; no reliable D call. Germline values: CDR1 SQVTM, CDR2 ANQGSEA. This CDR3 is built from 13 residues. Trimming removed 6 bases from V and 0 bases from J, with 12 bases in between. CDR3 DNA: TGCAGCGTGAGCAGGTCTAGCTCCTACGAGCAGTACTTC. Translated: CSVSRSSSYEQYF.

The V and J genes are TRBV28 and TRBJ1-4; TRBD1 matches 8 bases. The trim removed 1 base at V and 10 bases at J, leaving 5 bases unmatched. This CDR3 spans 14 amino acids. Germline V gene sequence: CDR1 MDHEN, CDR2 SYDVKM. The CDR3 spells CASSLSGGGGKLFF. Here the CDR3 DNA reads TGTGCCAGCAGTTTATCAGGGGGCGGTGGAAAACTGTTTTTT.

This chain joins TRBV29-1 and TRBJ2-1; no definite D call. Germline CDR1 is SQVTM and CDR2 is ANQGSEA. V lost 5 bases and J 2 bases, leaving 7 bases between the germline ends. CDR3 length: 12 residues. The CDR3 loop is CSVHKTYNEQFF. As DNA, the CDR3 is TGCAGCGTTCACAAAACCTACAATGAGCAGTTCTTC.

This clonotype has more than one count but fewer than ten. This chain joins TRBV15 and TRBJ1-6, with D maybe TRBD1 (5 bases). CDR1 and CDR2 (germline): LNHNV, YYDKDF (reference sequence). V gave up 7 bases and J gave up 3 bases, with 16 bases separating them. The length of the CDR3 is 16 residues. CDR3 bases: TGTGCCACCACCGCCTCGGGGGGGATCTATAATTCACCCCTCCACTTT. Protein product: CATTASGGIYNSPLHF.

The chain carries TRBV5-1 and TRBJ2-5; possible D gene TRBD1, 6 bases. The V gene's germline CDR1 is SGHRS and CDR2 YFSETQ. Trimming took off 0 bases at V and 2 bases at J, with 8 bases between the two ends. The CDR3 runs to 14 residues. The CDR3 DNA reads TGCGCCAGCAGCTTGGCGGACAGTCAAGAGACCCAGTACTTC. This codes for CASSLADSQETQYF.

The chain joins TRBV21-1 to TRBJ2-7; TRBD1, the D gene given by the table, was not confirmed from the DNA. TRBV21-1 is tagged as a pseudogene. The CDR3 contains 16 residues. CDR3 amino acids: CASSKDPGDSSYEQYF. The CDR3 DNA reads as TGTGCCAGCAGCAAAGACCCCGGGGATTCCTCCTACGAGCAGTACTTC.

The CDR3 bases are TGCAGCGTTGAAAGACTAGCCATGTCCTACAATGAGCAGTTCTTC. Residues: CSVERLAMSYNEQFF. The gene calls are TRBV29-1 and TRBJ2-1; 7 nucleotides align to TRBD2. Germline CDR1 reads SQVTM; CDR2 reads ANQGSEA. The CDR3 covers 15 residues. V trimming: 2 bases; J trimming: 1 base; junction bases outside the gene matches: 5.

In its sample, this clonotype was seen a few times. This chain uses TRBV4-2 with TRBJ2-7; D gene unclear. Trimming pared 11 bases from V and 0 bases from J, leaving 17 bases between. CDR1 is LGHNA and CDR2 is YNFKEQ in the germline V gene. CDR3 length equals 14 residues. The CDR3: CASRAAVSSYEQYF. The CDR3 DNA sequence: TGTGCCTCCCGCGCGGCCGTAAGCTCCTACGAGCAGTACTTC.

A few counts support this clonotype. The chain couples TRBV13 to TRBJ1-1; D is uncertain. The V gene lost 1 base and the J gene lost 4 bases, with 7 bases spanning the gap. The CDR3 has 13 amino acids. CDR1 is PRHDT and CDR2 is FYEKMQ in the germline V gene (reference sequence). CDR3 DNA: TGTGCCAGCAGCTTAGAGGAGGGCACTGAAGCTTTCTTT. This sequence encodes CASSLEEGTEAFF.

The chain is built from TRBV5-1 and TRBJ2-5; D is perhaps TRBD1 or TRBD2 (6 bases each). V was trimmed by 2 bases and J by 2 bases, leaving 13 bases between them. Germline CDR1 and CDR2: SGHRS and YFSETQ. This CDR3 is 15 amino acids long. The chain's CDR3 is CASSFRSGAQETQYF. CDR3 sequence (DNA): TGCGCCAGCAGCTTTCGGTCGGGGGCACAAGAGACCCAGTACTTC. The whole variable domain, remainder taken from reference TRBV5-1 and TRBJ2-5, is KAGVTQTPRYLIKTRGQQVTLSCSPISGHRSVSWYQQTPGQGLQFLFEYFSETQRNKGNFPGRFSGRQFSNSRSEMNVSTLELGDSALYLCASSFRSGAQETQYFGPGTRLLVL.

This clonotype occurred a few times. The chain couples TRBV15 to TRBJ2-7; D is undetermined. The CDR3 sequence is 16 residues long. Trimming cost V 1 base and J 6 bases, with 19 bases left between them. The germline V gene has CDR1 LNHNV and CDR2 YYDKDF (reference sequence). The CDR3 nucleotides read TGTGCCACCAGCAGAGTGGCTGCCAAGGGTTACGGCGAGCAGTACTTC. It translates to CATSRVAAKGYGEQYF.

V gene TRBV7-3 combines with J gene TRBJ1-2; D gene uncertain. The CDR3 runs 14 residues. Germline values: CDR1 SGHTA, CDR2 FQGTGA. V lost 4 bases and J 4 bases, leaving 13 bases between the germline ends. The CDR3 here is CASSSLTGAYGYTF. The CDR3 region has the DNA TGTGCCAGCAGCTCCCTGACGGGCGCCTATGGCTACACCTTC. Drawing the rest from reference TRBV7-3 and TRBJ1-2, the complete variable domain is GAGVSQTPSNKVTEKGKYVELRCDPISGHTALYWYRQSLGQGPEFLIYFQGTGAADDSGLPNDRFFAVRPEGSVSTLKIQRTERGDSAVYLCASSSLTGAYGYTFGSGTRLTVV.

This clonotype was counted ten times or more. The chain recombines TRBV5-5 with TRBJ2-7, with D tentatively TRBD2 (7 bases). V was clipped by 4 bases and J by 2 bases, with 13 bases between them. The germline CDR1 and CDR2 sequences are SGHKS and YYEKEE (reference sequence). The CDR3 has 14 amino acids. The CDR3 protein is CASSSPGGPYEQYF. The CDR3 DNA sequence: TGTGCCAGCAGCAGCCCGGGGGGCCCCTACGAGCAGTACTTC.

This clonotype was recorded at least ten times. The CDR3 DNA reads TGTGCCAGCAGCCAAGTACGGCTCAGCACAGATACGCAGTATTTT. It specifies CASSQVRLSTDTQYF. V gene TRBV3-1 combines with J gene TRBJ2-3; D unresolved. The germline CDR1 and CDR2 sequences are LGHDT and YNNKEL (reference sequence). This CDR3 region has 15 residues. Trimming left V 1 base short and J 0 bases short, with 8 bases between.

The V and J genes are TRBV7-9 and TRBJ2-7; TRBD2 matches at 7 bases. The CDR3 runs to 17 residues. The junction had 14 bases not matched to a gene; V was cut back by 2 bases and J by 4 bases. Germline CDR1 reads SEHNR; CDR2 reads FQNEAQ (reference sequence). The chain's CDR3 is CASSLPPLWEGSYEQYF. The CDR3, as DNA: TGTGCCAGCAGCTTACCCCCTTTATGGGAGGGCTCGTACGAGCAGTACTTC.

V and J are TRBV12-3 or TRBV12-4 and TRBJ1-2; D is unclear. The CDR3 runs to 13 residues. The V end lost 5 bases, the J end lost 4 bases, and 11 bases lay between the germline ends. The CDR3 reads CASSTTVPYGYTF. The CDR3 DNA reads as TGTGCCAGCAGTACGACTGTTCCCTATGGCTACACCTTC.

This clonotype has only a few counts. The chain carries TRBV29-1 and TRBJ2-7; 9 positions match TRBD2. Germline V lookup: CDR1 SQVTM, CDR2 ANQGSEA. CDR3 length: 14 residues. The V gene end was trimmed by 5 bases and the J gene end by 2 bases; junction bases not matched to a gene: 7. The DNA of the CDR3 is TGCAGCGTTTGTCCCGGGACTAGCACCTACGAGCAGTACTTC. Its translation is CSVCPGTSTYEQYF.

The CDR3 sequence is CASSLGPGHRTEQYF. The CDR3 DNA sequence: TGCGCCAGCAGCTTGGGACCGGGACACCGGACGGAGCAGTACTTC. V is TRBV5-1 and J is TRBJ2-7; D perhaps matches TRBD1 (6 bases). The CDR3 covers 15 residues. The germline V and J ends were trimmed by 0 bases and 7 bases, with 17 bases remaining between them. The V gene's germline CDR1 is SGHRS and CDR2 YFSETQ.

This clonotype was detected only a few times. The chain joins TRBV6-5 to TRBJ1-2; 7 nucleotides agree with TRBD1. The CDR3 sequence is 13 residues long. V shed 7 bases and J 8 bases; nucleotides not matched to a gene: 10. The germline V gene encodes CDR1 MNHEY and CDR2 SVGAGI. CDR3 nucleotides: TGTGCCAGCACCCCGGACAGGAGTCAGGGCTACACCTTC. Its translation: CASTPDRSQGYTF.

This clonotype was found many times. The chain has TRBV18 and TRBJ2-3, with D perhaps TRBD1 (6 bases). Germline CDR1 KGHSH, CDR2 LQKENI. Trimming left V 4 bases short and J 0 bases short, with 8 bases between. The CDR3 runs 14 residues. Written as DNA, the CDR3 is TGTGCCAGCTCACGACAGGAAAGCACAGATACGCAGTATTTT. It specifies CASSRQESTDTQYF.

This clonotype appeared many times. The genes are TRBV15 and TRBJ2-7; TRBD1 is a possible D gene (5 bases). The CDR3 has 17 amino acids. CDR1 and CDR2 from the germline V gene are LNHNV and YYDKDF (reference sequence). V shed 0 bases and J shed 5 bases, with 20 bases lying between them. The CDR3 nucleotides are TGTGCCACCAGCAGAGATAAGACAGATCTCAGGGTCAACGAGCAGTACTTC. Protein sequence: CATSRDKTDLRVNEQYF. The full variable domain, in which reference TRBV15 and TRBJ2-7 provide the parts outside the CDR3, is DAMVIQNPRYQVTQFGKPVTLSCSQTLNHNVMYWYQQKSSQAPKLLFHYYDKDFNNEADTPDNFQSRRPNTSFCFLDIRSPGLGDTAMYLCATSRDKTDLRVNEQYFGPGTRLTVT.